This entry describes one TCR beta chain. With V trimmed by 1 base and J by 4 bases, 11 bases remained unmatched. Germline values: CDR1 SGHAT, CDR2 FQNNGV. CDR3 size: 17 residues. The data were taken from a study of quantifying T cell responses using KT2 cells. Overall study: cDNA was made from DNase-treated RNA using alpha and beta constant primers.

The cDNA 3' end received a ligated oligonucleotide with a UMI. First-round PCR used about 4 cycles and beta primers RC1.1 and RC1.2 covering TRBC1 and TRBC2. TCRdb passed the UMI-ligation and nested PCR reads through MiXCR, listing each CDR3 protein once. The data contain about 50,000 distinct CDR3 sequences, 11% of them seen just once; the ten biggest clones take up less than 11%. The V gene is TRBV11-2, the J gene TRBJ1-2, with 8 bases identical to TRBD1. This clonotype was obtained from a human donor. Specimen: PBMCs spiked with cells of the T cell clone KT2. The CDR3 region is CASSLGGDRRSSYGYTF. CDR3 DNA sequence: TGTGCCAGCAGCTTAGGGGGGGACAGGCGGTCCAGCTATGGCTACACCTTC.